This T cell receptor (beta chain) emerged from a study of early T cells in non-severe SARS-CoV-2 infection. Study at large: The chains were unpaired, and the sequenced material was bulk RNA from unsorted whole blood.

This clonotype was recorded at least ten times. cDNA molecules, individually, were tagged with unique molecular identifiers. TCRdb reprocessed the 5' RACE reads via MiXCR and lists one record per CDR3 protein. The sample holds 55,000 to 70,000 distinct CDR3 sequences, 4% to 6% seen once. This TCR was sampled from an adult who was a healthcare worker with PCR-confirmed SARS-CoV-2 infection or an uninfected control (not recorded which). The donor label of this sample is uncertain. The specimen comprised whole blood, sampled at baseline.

In nucleotides, the CDR3 is TGTGCCAGCAGCTTAAATTCCCTGTACAATGAGCAGTTCTTC. Protein sequence: CASSLNSLYNEQFF. The chain is built from TRBV11-2 and TRBJ2-1, with no clear D. Germline V gene sequence: CDR1 SGHAT, CDR2 FQNNGV. The CDR3 extends over 14 amino acids. The V end lost 2 bases, the J end lost 4 bases, and 9 bases lay between the germline ends. Full variable domain (outside the CDR3, taken from reference TRBV11-2 and TRBJ2-1): EAGVAQSPRYKIIEKRQSVAFWCNPISGHATLYWYQQILGQGPKLLIQFQNNGVVDDSQLPKDRFSAERLKGVDSTLKIQPAKLEDSAVYLCASSLNSLYNEQFFGPGTRLTVL.